Below, 8 T cell receptor beta chains from the same sample are listed, as sequenced in a study of blood T cell repertoires in COVID-19. Method: immunoSEQ multiplex PCR; TCRdb's copy keeps in-frame clones and lacks some. The table lists about 270,000 clones, roughly 86% of them singletons. What was sequenced was peripheral blood. These receptors came from a man in his forties with active or convalescent COVID-19.

The chain employs TRBV5-5 and TRBJ2-5; D not resolved. Germline V CDR1 and CDR2: SGHKS, YYEKEE (reference sequence). The CDR3 loop spans 13 amino acids. Trimming removed 2 bases from V and 2 bases from J, with 7 bases in between. The CDR3 DNA sequence: TGTGCCAGCAGCTTACCCGGGCAAGAGACCCAGTACTTC. Encoded protein: CASSLPGQETQYF. The whole variable domain, filled in from reference TRBV5-5 and TRBJ2-5, reads DAGVTQSPTHLIKTRGQQVTLRCSPISGHKSVSWYQQVLGQGPQFIFQYYEKEERGRGNFPDRFSARQFPNYSSELNVNALLLGDSALYLCASSLPGQETQYFGPGTRLLVL.

J is TRBJ2-3 and V is TRBV29-1; 7 bases agree with TRBD2. The J segment lost 1 base and the V segment lost 0 bases, leaving 10 bases of the junction unmatched. Germline V lookup: CDR1 SQVTM, CDR2 ANQGSEA. The CDR3 is made up of 17 amino acids. DNA of the CDR3: TGCAGCGTTGAAGATCCCGGCAGGGCGGGAGGCACAGATACGCAGTATTTT. Protein sequence: CSVEDPGRAGGTDTQYF.

The J gene is TRBJ1-6, the V gene TRBV30, with D possibly TRBD1 on 6 matching bases. The CDR3 loop spans 16 amino acids. Germline assignment: CDR1 GTSNPN and CDR2 SVGIG (reference sequence). V gave up 4 bases and J gave up 6 bases, with 19 bases separating them. The CDR3 DNA follows: TGTGCCTGGACCCGGGGGGGACACGTCGGTAATTCACCCCTCCACTTT. Translated, it gives CAWTRGGHVGNSPLHF.

V gene TRBV19 combines with J gene TRBJ2-5; 8 nucleotides align to TRBD1. The CDR3 extends over 14 amino acids. Germline loops: CDR1 LNHDA, CDR2 SQIVND (reference sequence). V lost 5 bases and J lost 4; bases outside the gene matches: 6. This CDR3 reads CASSLGTGGETQYF. CDR3 in DNA: TGTGCCAGTAGTTTAGGGACAGGCGGAGAGACCCAGTACTTC. Full variable domain (rest looked up from reference TRBV19 and TRBJ2-5): DGGITQSPKYLFRKEGQNVTLSCEQNLNHDAMYWYRQDPGQGLRLIYYSQIVNDFQKGDIAEGYSVSREKKESFPLTVTSAQKNPTAFYLCASSLGTGGETQYFGPGTRLLVL.

This chain uses TRBV2 with TRBJ1-4; D is unresolved. Germline V CDR1 and CDR2: SNHLY, FYNNEI. This CDR3 contains 15 residues. V lost 5 bases to trimming and J lost 0 bases, with 10 bases between them. The CDR3, as DNA: TGTGCCAGCAGTCGAGGGCCCACAACTAATGAAAAACTGTTTTTT. Protein sequence: CASSRGPTTNEKLFF.

This clone was seen more than once but under ten times. This chain connects TRBV19 to TRBJ1-5; TRBD1 is a possible D gene (5 bases). The ends were cut back, 4 bases at V and 1 base at J, with 11 bases in the middle. The CDR3 has 15 residues. In germline, CDR1 is LNHDA, CDR2 SQIVND (reference sequence). The CDR3 reads CASSRGGTSNQPQHF. CDR3 DNA sequence: TGTGCCAGTAGTAGGGGGGGAACCAGCAATCAGCCCCAGCATTTT.

The V gene is TRBV5-4, the J gene TRBJ1-1; maybe TRBD1 (5 bases). V was trimmed by 2 bases and J by 5 bases, leaving 7 bases between them. The length of the CDR3 is 12 residues. Germline V gene sequence: CDR1 SGHNT, CDR2 YYREEE (reference sequence). Here the CDR3 reads CASSLTGTEAFF. CDR3 DNA: TGTGCCAGCAGCTTAACAGGAACTGAAGCTTTCTTT.

The CDR3 sequence is CASSAGGTDTQYF. The CDR3 DNA sequence: TGTGCCAGCAGCGCGGGGGGGACAGATACGCAGTATTTT. This chain connects TRBV9 to TRBJ2-3, with 8 bases fitting TRBD2. The CDR3 extends over 13 amino acids. Germline V gene lookup returns CDR1 SGDLS and CDR2 YYNGEE. The ends lost 3 bases at V and 3 bases at J; junction bases unmatched: 0.